What follows are 32 T cell receptor beta chains derived from one specimen sequenced in a study of Graves' ophthalmopathy and Graves' hyperthyroidism (dated 2018 in TCRdb). TCRdb lists the instrument as Illumina HiSeq 2000. For repertoire sequencing, the TCR beta CDR3 regions were amplified from RNA transcripts. A first-round RT-PCR used HTBI primers with the Qiagen OneStep RT-PCR kit, followed by a second-round multiplex PCR, size selection and purification. TCRdb itself trimmed the public reads at Q25 with fastp, ran MiXCR and retained productive beta chains. Every distinct CDR3 protein forms one entry, paired with its most common genes and DNA. Present in this sample are 150,000 to 200,000 distinct CDR3 sequences, around 40% of which were seen just once. The biggest ten clones account for about 8.2% of the sample. Material for sequencing was peripheral blood. The receptors originated from a man younger than 40 with Graves' ophthalmopathy. Donor details come from another sample of the same person, matched by shared clones.

The chain has TRBV11-1 and TRBJ2-1; D is possibly TRBD1 (7 bases). Between the trimmed V and J ends, which lost 4 bases and 7 bases, there was a span of 14 bases. There are 14 residues in the CDR3. From germline, CDR1 is SGHAT and CDR2 FQDESV (reference sequence). The CDR3 nucleotides are TGTGCCAGCAGCTCCCCGGCAGGGGGGAATGAGCAGTTCTTC. This encodes CASSSPAGGNEQFF.

This clonotype was detected once. J is TRBJ2-7 and V is TRBV2; 9 bases align to TRBD2. The CDR3 consists of 13 residues. The germline V gene encodes CDR1 SNHLY and CDR2 FYNNEI. V lost 7 bases, J lost 6 bases, and 7 bases stayed unmatched. The CDR3 spells CASTLAGTGEQYF. In nucleotides, the CDR3 is TGTGCCAGCACCCTAGCGGGAACGGGCGAGCAGTACTTC.

There are many counts of this clonotype. The rearrangement links TRBV6-5 to TRBJ1-5; no clear D. The CDR3 is made up of 15 amino acids. Germline V gives CDR1 MNHEY, CDR2 SVGAGI. V gave up 0 bases and J gave up 1 base, with 7 bases separating them. Here the CDR3 reads CASSYSSGSNQPQHF. In DNA form, the CDR3 reads TGTGCCAGCAGTTACTCGTCAGGAAGCAATCAGCCCCAGCATTTT.

The V call is TRBV20-1, the J call TRBJ1-2; 11 bases are a match to TRBD1. The CDR3 sequence is 15 residues long. Trimming removed 3 bases from V and 4 bases from J; junction bases left unmatched: 7. Germline CDR1 is DFQATT and CDR2 is SNEGSKA (reference sequence). CDR3 nucleotides: TGCAGTGCTAGGGAAGGGACAGGGGGTTTCTATGGCTACACCTTC. Translated, it gives CSAREGTGGFYGYTF.

This clonotype came up a few times. This chain links TRBV28 with TRBJ2-5; D is undetermined. The CDR3 has 16 residues. The ends were cut back, 2 bases at V and 4 bases at J, with 17 bases in the middle. Germline values: CDR1 MDHEN, CDR2 SYDVKM. CDR3 loop: CASSLGRRALLETQYF. CDR3 DNA: TGTGCCAGCAGTTTAGGCCGTCGCGCCCTTCTAGAGACCCAGTACTTC. Drawing the rest from reference TRBV28 and TRBJ2-5, the complete variable domain is DVKVTQSSRYLVKRTGEKVFLECVQDMDHENMFWYRQDPGLGLRLIYFSYDVKMKEKGDIPEGYSVSREKKERFSLILESASTNQTSMYLCASSLGRRALLETQYFGPGTRLLVL.

This clonotype was detected ten times or more. The CDR3 DNA follows: TGTGCCAGCAGCTTAGGAGCGGGCACAGATACGCAGTATTTT. Its translation: CASSLGAGTDTQYF. The V gene is TRBV13, the J gene TRBJ2-3; TRBD2 might be the D (5 bases). From germline, CDR1 is PRHDT and CDR2 FYEKMQ (reference sequence). This CDR3 has 14 residues. Trimming cost V 0 bases and J 1 base, with 5 bases left between them.

This clonotype was counted many times. The V call is TRBV7-2, the J call TRBJ2-7, with 11 bases that match TRBD2. Germline V CDR1 and CDR2: SGHTA, FQGNSA. The CDR3 covers 16 residues. The J segment lost 0 bases and the V segment lost 3 bases, leaving 4 bases of the junction unmatched. The CDR3 region has the DNA TGTGCCAGCAGCTTCCCCGGGACTAGCGGCTCCTACGAGCAGTACTTC. As protein: CASSFPGTSGSYEQYF. Full variable domain (remainder filled in from reference TRBV7-2 and TRBJ2-7): GAGVSQSPSNKVTEKGKDVELRCDPISGHTALYWYRQSLGQGLEFLIYFQGNSAPDKSGLPSDRFSAERTGGSVSTLTIQRTQQEDSAVYLCASSFPGTSGSYEQYFGPGTRLTVT.

V and J are TRBV28 and TRBJ1-5; D possibly corresponds to TRBD1 (6 bases). The CDR3 consists of 14 residues. Germline-derived CDR1 and CDR2 are MDHEN and SYDVKM. Trimming removed 5 bases at V and 6 bases at J, with 14 bases between. The CDR3 sequence is CASSLRGIVQPQHF. The CDR3 nucleotides are TGTGCCAGCAGTCTCAGGGGAATTGTTCAGCCCCAGCATTTT.

This clonotype has a count of ten or more. DNA for the CDR3: TGTGCCACCAGCAGAGATGAAGTGGAACAGGCCAAGACCTTC. Protein: CATSRDEVEQAKTF. V usage is TRBV15 and J usage is TRBJ1-2; maybe TRBD1 (5 bases). Per the germline V gene, CDR1 is LNHNV and CDR2 is YYDKDF (reference sequence). This CDR3 is built from 14 residues. Trimming stripped 0 bases from V and 14 bases from J, with 19 bases between.

This clonotype was seen many times. One junction end does not reproduce the germline sequence, and a read error may be involved. This chain joins TRBV6-5 and TRBJ1-1; no definite D call. CDR3 length: 13 residues. Germline-derived CDR1 and CDR2 are MNHEY and SVGAGI. The CDR3: CVSSYEDYTEAFF. CDR3 coding DNA: TGTGTCAGCAGTTACGAAGACTACACTGAAGCTTTCTTT.

The chain combines TRBV29-1 with TRBJ1-5; no reliable D call. With 5 bases removed from V and 3 bases from J, the gap between germline ends came to 11 bases. This CDR3 has 13 residues. Germline V lookup: CDR1 SQVTM, CDR2 ANQGSEA. In DNA form, the CDR3 reads TGCAGCGTTCGAAAAGGTACCAATCAGCCCCAGCATTTT. Translating it yields CSVRKGTNQPQHF.

The rearrangement links TRBV11-2 to TRBJ1-3; 7 nucleotides align to TRBD1. This CDR3 is 17 amino acids long. V was clipped by 3 bases and J by 2 bases; unmatched bases: 10. CDR1 and CDR2 from the germline V gene are SGHAT and FQNNGV. The CDR3 sequence is CASSLFGRGHAGNTIYF. DNA of the CDR3: TGTGCCAGCAGCTTGTTTGGGAGGGGGCATGCTGGAAACACCATATATTTT.

Here the CDR3 DNA reads TGTGCCAGCAGTGGACTAGCGGGAGGGCCAGATACGCAGTATTTT. Its translation is CASSGLAGGPDTQYF. The rearrangement uses TRBV6-1 and TRBJ2-3, with 14 bases lining up with TRBD2. Trimming removed 4 bases from V and 4 bases from J; junction bases left unmatched: 1. CDR1 MNHNS and CDR2 SASEGT come from the germline V gene. This CDR3 contains 15 residues.

Ten or more counts support this clonotype. J is TRBJ2-7 and V is TRBV6-1; TRBD1 or TRBD2 may be the D gene (5 bases each). Trimming shortened V by 4 bases and J by 1 base, and 11 bases separated the two germline ends. CDR3 size: 14 residues. The V gene's germline CDR1 is MNHNS and CDR2 SASEGT. CDR3 in amino acids: CASSGWDRSYEQYF. CDR3 DNA: TGTGCCAGCAGTGGATGGGACCGTTCCTACGAGCAGTACTTC.

The V and J genes are TRBV11-3 and TRBJ2-7; the D gene is possibly TRBD2 (6 bases). Germline V gene lookup returns CDR1 SGHNT and CDR2 YENEEA. The CDR3 has 15 residues. V lost 1 base and J 3 bases, leaving 13 bases between the germline ends. The CDR3 is CASSLASGLFYEQYF. CDR3 bases: TGTGCCAGCAGCTTAGCATCGGGACTGTTCTACGAGCAGTACTTC.

This clonotype was picked up many times. The V gene is TRBV2, the J gene TRBJ2-7; D is possibly TRBD2 (5 bases). This CDR3 contains 13 residues. The V end was cut by 3 bases, the J end by 5 bases, with 11 bases between. Per germline, CDR1 SNHLY and CDR2 FYNNEI. CDR3 amino acids: CASSEDLTHEQYF. Written as DNA, the CDR3 is TGTGCCAGCAGTGAGGACTTGACCCACGAGCAGTACTTC. The full variable domain, in which reference TRBV2 and TRBJ2-7 provide the parts outside the CDR3, is EPEVTQTPSHQVTQMGQEVILRCVPISNHLYFYWYRQILGQKVEFLVSFYNNEISEKSEIFDDQFSVERPDGSNFTLKIRSTKLEDSAMYFCASSEDLTHEQYFGPGTRLTVT.

There are many counts of this clonotype. The chain recombines TRBV7-2 with TRBJ2-7; no definite D call. V lost 3 bases, J lost 7 bases, and 16 bases lay in between. This CDR3 has 14 amino acids. Germline lookup yields CDR1 SGHTA and CDR2 FQGNSA. CDR3 protein: CASSLVSASWEQYF. The CDR3 coding sequence is TGTGCCAGCAGCTTGGTGAGCGCGTCTTGGGAGCAGTACTTC.

The gene calls are TRBV11-3 and TRBJ2-7, with D possibly matching TRBD2 (5 bases). Trimming stripped 3 bases from V and 5 bases from J, with 14 bases between. This CDR3 is 14 amino acids long. In germline, CDR1 is SGHNT, CDR2 YENEEA. CDR3 residues: CASSFSLEVHEQYF. CDR3 coding DNA: TGTGCCAGCAGCTTTTCACTAGAAGTTCACGAGCAGTACTTC.

The rearrangement joins TRBV14 to TRBJ2-7, with D uncertain. The CDR3 length is 11 residues. Germline V gene lookup returns CDR1 SGHDN and CDR2 FVKESK. Trimming pared 0 bases from V and 6 bases from J, leaving 3 bases between. Written as DNA, the CDR3 is TGTGCCAGCAGCCAAGAGGTCGAGCAGTACTTC. This codes for CASSQEVEQYF.

The table lists this clonotype with many counts. Here the CDR3 reads CASSKDASYGYTF. The CDR3 DNA is TGTGCCAGTAGTAAGGACGCTAGCTATGGCTACACCTTC. This chain uses TRBV19 with TRBJ1-2, with no clear D. The germline V gene encodes CDR1 LNHDA and CDR2 SQIVND (reference sequence). V was pared by 4 bases and J by 4 bases, with 10 bases between. This CDR3 has 13 residues. Filled out from reference TRBV19 and TRBJ1-2, the complete variable domain reads DGGITQSPKYLFRKEGQNVTLSCEQNLNHDAMYWYRQDPGQGLRLIYYSQIVNDFQKGDIAEGYSVSREKKESFPLTVTSAQKNPTAFYLCASSKDASYGYTFGSGTRLTVV.

This CDR3 is CASSPRGQGNYGYTF. The CDR3 DNA is TGTGCCAGCAGTCCCAGGGGACAGGGCAACTATGGCTACACCTTC. This chain uses TRBV28 with TRBJ1-2; TRBD1 matches at 9 bases. Germline V lookup: CDR1 MDHEN, CDR2 SYDVKM. CDR3 size: 15 residues. Trimming removed 5 bases from V and 2 bases from J; junction bases left unmatched: 6.

This clonotype was observed at least ten times. The rearrangement joins TRBV6-2 or TRBV6-3 to TRBJ1-5; perhaps TRBD1 as D (6 bases). This CDR3 region has 12 residues. CDR1 is MNHEY and CDR2 is SVGEGT in the germline V gene. The ends were cut back, 6 bases at V and 8 bases at J, with 11 bases in the middle. The CDR3 nucleotides are TGTGCCAGCAGACCGGGGGCTGAGCCCCAGCATTTT. This encodes CASRPGAEPQHF.

This clonotype was observed many times. The chain employs TRBV5-1 and TRBJ2-2; D gene uncertain. Germline loops: CDR1 SGHRS, CDR2 YFSETQ. The germline V and J ends were trimmed by 4 bases and 7 bases, with 8 bases remaining between them. This CDR3 region has 12 residues. In nucleotides, the CDR3 is TGCGCCAGCAGCGAAGGGTACGGGGAGCTGTTTTTT. This sequence encodes CASSEGYGELFF.

This clonotype was seen ten or more times. V and J are TRBV19 and TRBJ1-1; D unclear. CDR3 size: 16 residues. V gave up 6 bases and J gave up 2 bases, with 19 bases separating them. Germline CDR1 and CDR2: LNHDA and SQIVND (reference sequence). Here the CDR3 reads CASSRKSPGFNTEAFF. In DNA, the CDR3 is TGTGCCAGTAGCCGCAAAAGCCCCGGGTTCAACACTGAAGCTTTCTTT.

This clonotype was counted between two and nine times. V usage is TRBV27 and J usage is TRBJ1-2; D may be TRBD1 (6 bases). CDR1 and CDR2 (germline): MNHEY, SMNVEV (reference sequence). The CDR3 runs 15 residues. The V end lost 4 bases, the J end lost 4 bases, and 16 bases lay between the germline ends. CDR3 nucleotide sequence: TGTGCCAGCAGTTCACTACAGACAGGTGGCTATGGCTACACCTTC. It codes for CASSSLQTGGYGYTF.

There are many counts of this clonotype. The chain has TRBV12-3 or TRBV12-4 and TRBJ2-7, with D tentatively TRBD1 or TRBD2 (6 bases each). The CDR3 contains 16 residues. Between the trimmed V and J ends, which lost 1 base and 0 bases, there was a span of 13 bases. The CDR3 nucleotides are TGTGCCAGCAGTTTAGGGGGGGCCCAAAGCTCCTACGAGCAGTACTTC. It translates to CASSLGGAQSSYEQYF.

This clonotype came up once. The genes are TRBV20-1 and TRBJ2-7, with 10 positions matching TRBD1. The CDR3 is made up of 12 amino acids. V lost 7 bases to trimming and J lost 0 bases; unmatched junction nucleotides: 0. Germline CDR1 is DFQATT and CDR2 is SNEGSKA (reference sequence). CDR3 in DNA: TGCAGTGGGACAGGGGGCTCCTACGAGCAGTACTTC. Its protein product is CSGTGGSYEQYF.

This clonotype was observed many times. Here the CDR3 reads CASSLAGARGNTEAFF. The CDR3 DNA sequence: TGTGCCAGCAGTTTAGCGGGGGCCAGGGGGAACACTGAAGCTTTCTTT. The chain has TRBV12-3 or TRBV12-4 and TRBJ1-1; TRBD1 is a possible D gene (6 bases). Trimming stripped 0 bases from V and 1 base from J, with 12 bases between. CDR3 length equals 16 residues.

This clonotype came up many times. A much larger clone sits a single nucleotide away, making a read error possible. The genes are TRBV27 and TRBJ2-7; TRBD2 matches 13 bases. Losses at the gene ends were 5 bases for V and 9 bases for J; bases not matched to a gene: 13. The CDR3 runs 16 residues. Germline V gene data show CDR1 as MNHEY and CDR2 as SMNVEV (reference sequence). The CDR3 spells CASSLSGGLAGVRQYF. In nucleotides, the CDR3 is TGTGCCAGCAGTCTCAGCGGAGGACTAGCGGGAGTAAGGCAGTACTTC.

A few counts support this clonotype. The rearrangement joins TRBV12-3 or TRBV12-4 to TRBJ1-1; D might be TRBD1 (6 bases). The V and J ends lost 4 bases and 6 bases respectively, with 12 bases between them. The CDR3 has 13 amino acids. The CDR3 DNA follows: TGTGCCAGCAGTTGGAACAGGGTATCTGAAGCTTTCTTT. It translates to CASSWNRVSEAFF.

This clonotype was detected ten times or more. The chain has TRBV9 and TRBJ1-2; 8 nucleotides line up with TRBD1. This CDR3 contains 14 residues. J was trimmed by 6 bases and V by 4 bases; bases with no gene match: 8. CDR1 and CDR2 from the germline V gene are SGDLS and YYNGEE. The CDR3 DNA reads TGTGCCAGCAGCCCATACGGGACAGGAGATGGCTACACCTTC. Amino acid sequence: CASSPYGTGDGYTF. Full variable domain (missing parts from reference TRBV9 and TRBJ1-2): DSGVTQTPKHLITATGQRVTLRCSPRSGDLSVYWYQQSLDQGLQFLIQYYNGEERAKGNILERFSAQQFPDLHSELNLSSLELGDSALYFCASSPYGTGDGYTFGSGTRLTVV.

The table lists this clonotype with many counts. The V call is TRBV12-3 or TRBV12-4, the J call TRBJ2-7; 8 nucleotides agree with TRBD1. V dropped 4 bases and J dropped 4; count of bases not matched to a gene: 6. The CDR3 spans 14 residues. The CDR3 nucleotides are TGTGCCAGCAGTTGGGGGACAGGCACTTACGAGCAGTACTTC. Translating it yields CASSWGTGTYEQYF.